This TCR beta chain stems from a study of blood T cell repertoires in COVID-19. In the study overall: Samples of COVID-19 (acute and convalescent) were obtained from the United States, Italy and Spain. In each case, the material was cDNA or gDNA derived from T cells, B-cell-depleted T cells, or PBMCs.

The germline V gene has CDR1 MNHEY and CDR2 SMNVEV (reference sequence). CDR3 size: 15 residues. The V segment lost 4 bases and the J segment 1 base; nucleotides outside the gene matches: 3. This clone was recorded a few times. Sequencing used immunoSEQ multiplex PCR; TCRdb keeps in-frame clones, though not all of them. The data show some 230,000 clones, around 89% seen once. Participant-given clinical history determined each cohort assignment. Sample: PBMCs or T cells enriched from blood (not recorded which). The gene calls are TRBV27 and TRBJ2-1, with 8 bases fitting TRBD2. This clonotype originated in a woman younger than 35 in a cohort exposed to, infected with or recovered from COVID-19 (not recorded which). CDR3 in amino acids: CASSSAGGSYNEQFF. CDR3 sequence (DNA): TGTGCCAGCAGTTCCGCGGGGGGTTCCTACAATGAGCAGTTCTTC.